Listed below are T cell receptor beta chains from one sample, sequenced in a study of cytomegalovirus exposure and HLA in healthy donors. TCRdb's copy holds only in-frame clones and misses some; the assay was immunoSEQ multiplex PCR. This table lists about 200,000 clones. Sequencing used PBMCs. The receptors stem from a girl aged 2 to 9 in good health and CMV-seropositive. Both conserved end residues are part of each CDR3. The D gene is left open where the match is weak.

CASSPPPGSGNTIYF,TGTGCCAGCAGTCCACCCCCGGGCTCTGGAAACACCATATATTTT,-,TRBV28,TRBJ1-3
CAISDRLRDTQYF,TGTGCCATCAGCGATCGGCTCAGGGATACGCAGTATTTT,-,TRBV10-3,TRBJ2-3
CASSRLAGEETQYF,TGTGCCAGCAGCCGACTAGCGGGAGAGGAGACCCAGTACTTC,TRBD2,TRBV7-6,TRBJ2-5
CAIKQGLAGAYEQYF,TGTGCCATCAAACAGGGACTAGCGGGGGCCTACGAGCAGTACTTC,TRBD2,TRBV10-3,TRBJ2-7
CASKVGGTLVNIQYF,TGTGCCAGCAAGGTGGGGGGGACTCTGGTGAACATTCAGTACTTC,TRBD2,TRBV2,TRBJ2-4
CASRGGDNEQFF,TGTGCCAGCAGGGGAGGGGACAATGAGCAGTTCTTC,TRBD2,TRBV7-3,TRBJ2-1
CASSPLYEQYF,TGTGCCAGCAGCCCCCTCTACGAGCAGTACTTC,-,TRBV11-2,TRBJ2-7
CASSLLGRRTYEQYF,TGTGCCAGCAGCTTACTGGGGAGGCGGACCTACGAGCAGTACTTC,-,TRBV7-9,TRBJ2-7
CASSLDRSSLYGYTF,TGTGCCAGCAGCTTAGATCGGAGCAGTCTCTATGGCTACACCTTC,-,TRBV7-9,TRBJ1-2
CSVAPGQRETQYF,TGCAGCGTTGCTCCGGGACAGCGAGAGACCCAGTACTTC,TRBD1,TRBV29-1,TRBJ2-5
CASSDEMNTEAFF,TGCGCCAGCAGTGATGAGATGAACACTGAAGCTTTCTTT,-,TRBV10-1,TRBJ1-1
CASSSTGLHTIYF,TGTGCCAGCAGCTCGACAGGGTTGCACACCATATATTTT,TRBD1,TRBV7-9,TRBJ1-3
CASSLGLAGRLEYF,TGTGCCAGCAGCTTAGGGCTAGCGGGTAGGCTTGAGTACTTC,TRBD2,TRBV7-2,TRBJ2-5
CASSEDSRMNTGELFF,TGTGCCAGCAGTGAGGACAGTAGAATGAACACCGGGGAGCTGTTTTTT,-,TRBV6-1,TRBJ2-2
CASSPTAPEGAFF,TGCGCCAGCAGCCCTACAGCTCCCGAGGGAGCTTTCTTT,-,TRBV4-1,TRBJ1-1
CASSEPAGTGGTDTQYF,TGTGCCAGCAGCGAGCCGGCCGGGACAGGGGGCACAGATACGCAGTATTTT,TRBD1,TRBV9,TRBJ2-3
CASSTPGTPTYEQYF,TGTGCCAGCTCCACACCCGGGACTCCTACCTACGAGCAGTACTTC,-,TRBV7-8,TRBJ2-7
CASTGSWDLTYEQYF,TGTGCCAGCACCGGGAGCTGGGACCTCACCTACGAGCAGTACTTC,-,TRBV28,TRBJ2-7
CASTLTQGSSGYTF,TGTGCCAGCACCCTAACACAGGGGTCTAGTGGCTACACCTTC,TRBD1,TRBV28,TRBJ1-2
CASSLLAGDQETQYF,TGTGCCAGCAGCTTACTAGCGGGAGACCAAGAGACCCAGTACTTC,TRBD2,TRBV5-4,TRBJ2-5
CASSEWPEGNTF,TGTGCCAGCAGTGAATGGCCCGAGGGCAACACCTTC,-,TRBV2,TRBJ1-2
CASSDDRGRTGELFF,TGTGCCAGCAGTGACGACAGGGGGCGGACCGGGGAGCTGTTTTTT,TRBD1,TRBV2,TRBJ2-2
CASSGIGGRYTF,TGTGCCAGTAGTGGCATAGGAGGGCGCTACACCTTC,-,TRBV19,TRBJ1-2
CASSPTGRLAGGLTDTQYF,TGTGCCAGCAGCCCGACGGGCCGACTAGCGGGAGGACTCACAGATACGCAGTATTTT,TRBD2,TRBV11-1,TRBJ2-3
CAISALQDGYTF,TGTGCCATCAGTGCCCTCCAGGATGGCTACACCTTC,-,TRBV10-3,TRBJ1-2
CASRPGLAGSYEQYF,TGTGCCAGCAGGCCCGGACTAGCGGGATCCTACGAGCAGTACTTC,TRBD2,TRBV6-5,TRBJ2-7